The 28 T cell receptor beta chains in this list originate from one sample, sequenced in a study of shared clonotypes between healthy human individuals. The method was immunoSEQ multiplex PCR; TCRdb's version includes in-frame clones alone and lacks a portion of them. The sample lists 2 million to 2.5 million clones; 85% to 95% were seen once. The material sequenced was naive CD4+ T cells sorted from blood. Documented subset: CD45RA+ positively selected. The origin of the receptors is a man aged 18-30 years in good health.

As concerns this clone: The sample carries other DNA sequences with the same CDR3. The chain links TRBV5-1 to TRBJ2-7; 9 nucleotides match TRBD1. From germline, CDR1 is SGHRS and CDR2 YFSETQ. CDR3 size: 14 residues. After removal of 4 bases from V and 4 bases from J, the junction contained 6 bases not matched to a gene. CDR3 coding DNA: TGCGCCAGCAGCCCCAGGACAGGGGAGTACGAGCAGTACTTC. This codes for CASSPRTGEYEQYF.

The chain recombines TRBV5-1 with TRBJ2-3, with 10 bases that match TRBD1. CDR1 is SGHRS and CDR2 is YFSETQ in the germline V gene. There are 15 residues in the CDR3. J was trimmed by 5 bases and V by 4 bases; bases with no gene match: 7. CDR3 residues: CASSPGQGRQDTQYF. In nucleotides, the CDR3 is TGCGCCAGCAGCCCGGGACAGGGGAGGCAAGATACGCAGTATTTT. Complete variable domain (other parts from reference TRBV5-1 and TRBJ2-3): KAGVTQTPRYLIKTRGQQVTLSCSPISGHRSVSWYQQTPGQGLQFLFEYFSETQRNKGNFPGRFSGRQFSNSRSEMNVSTLELGDSALYLCASSPGQGRQDTQYFGPGTRLTVL.

CDR3 nucleotide sequence: TGTGCGGGGACTAGCGGGCTTTCAGATACGCAGTATTTT. It encodes CAGTSGLSDTQYF. The V gene is TRBV30, the J gene TRBJ2-3; TRBD2 aligns across 12 bases. The germline gives CDR1 GTSNPN, CDR2 SVGIG (reference sequence). This CDR3 region has 13 residues.

The CDR3 DNA sequence: TGTGCCATCAGTGGCCTACTTGACGGAAGAGAAAGGTCTGGCTACACCTTC. It specifies CAISGLLDGRERSGYTF. The chain uses TRBV10-3 and TRBJ1-2; no reliable D call. Germline V gene data show CDR1 as ENHRY and CDR2 as SYGVKD. V was clipped by 4 bases and J by 7 bases, with 25 bases between them. The CDR3 contains 17 residues.

The chain has TRBV7-2 and TRBJ2-1, with D possibly TRBD1 on 5 matching bases. From germline, CDR1 is SGHTA and CDR2 FQGNSA. Trimming shortened V by 5 bases and J by 9 bases, and 8 bases separated the two germline ends. This CDR3 is 11 amino acids long. The CDR3 DNA reads as TGTGCCAGCAGCCTCGACAGTGAGCAGTTCTTC. Its protein product is CASSLDSEQFF.

DNA of the CDR3: TGTGCCTGGAGTCCAGGGCCCAGGGCCACTGAAGCTTTCTTT. It codes for CAWSPGPRATEAFF. The chain employs TRBV30 and TRBJ1-1; D may be TRBD1 (5 bases). Per germline, CDR1 GTSNPN and CDR2 SVGIG (reference sequence). There are 14 residues in the CDR3. Between the trimmed V and J ends, which lost 2 bases and 4 bases, there was a span of 14 bases. The complete variable domain, with remaining parts taken from reference TRBV30 and TRBJ1-1, reads SQTIHQWPATLVQPVGSPLSLECTVEGTSNPNLYWYRQAAGRGLQLLFYSVGIGQISSEVPQNLSASRPQDRQFILSSKKLLLSDSGFYLCAWSPGPRATEAFFGQGTRLTVV.

The rearrangement joins TRBV6-5 to TRBJ1-5; D unresolved. The CDR3 consists of 15 residues. Between the trimmed V and J ends, which lost 6 bases and 0 bases, there was a span of 12 bases. From germline, CDR1 is MNHEY and CDR2 SVGAGI. This CDR3 is CASRRDKYSNQPQHF. CDR3 DNA: TGTGCCAGCAGACGCGACAAATATAGCAATCAGCCCCAGCATTTT.

The CDR3: CASSRGTSANNEQFF. The CDR3, as DNA: TGTGCCAGCAGCCGCGGGACTAGCGCGAACAATGAGCAGTTCTTC. The chain employs TRBV6-6 and TRBJ2-1; 10 nucleotides align to TRBD2. Germline values: CDR1 MNHNY, CDR2 SVGAGI (reference sequence). The CDR3 is made up of 15 amino acids. The V segment lost 6 bases and the J segment 5 bases; nucleotides outside the gene matches: 7.

For this clone: Additional DNA sequences in this sample encode the identical CDR3. This chain uses TRBV2 with TRBJ2-7; D gene uncertain. Trimming left V 4 bases short and J 0 bases short, with 4 bases between. The CDR3 covers 12 residues. The germline V gene has CDR1 SNHLY and CDR2 FYNNEI. The CDR3 region has the DNA TGTGCCAGCAGTGGCAGCTCCTACGAGCAGTACTTC. Amino acids: CASSGSSYEQYF.

The rearrangement uses TRBV6-1 and TRBJ2-5; 7 bases map to TRBD1. The germline gives CDR1 MNHNS, CDR2 SASEGT. The V gene end was trimmed by 1 base and the J gene end by 7 bases; junction bases not matched to a gene: 6. The CDR3 totals 14 residues. CDR3 amino acids: CASSEGQGIGTQYF. The CDR3 DNA is TGTGCCAGCAGTGAAGGACAGGGAATTGGGACCCAGTACTTC.

The chain links TRBV30 to TRBJ1-3; D gene ambiguous. The CDR3 extends over 14 amino acids. Germline assignment: CDR1 GTSNPN and CDR2 SVGIG (reference sequence). V lost 3 bases and J 0 bases, leaving 9 bases between the germline ends. The CDR3 DNA sequence: TGTGCCTGGAGGCGTAGAACCTCTGGAAACACCATATATTTT. It encodes CAWRRRTSGNTIYF.

This chain links TRBV11-3 with TRBJ2-3; 13 bases are a match to TRBD2. CDR3 length: 20 amino acids. The germline V gene has CDR1 SGHNT and CDR2 YENEEA. The V gene end was trimmed by 3 bases and the J gene end by 2 bases; junction bases not matched to a gene: 14. CDR3 DNA sequence: TGTGCCAGCAGCTTCGGCGGTCGCCTACTAGCGGGGGGGACCACAGATACGCAGTATTTT. It is translated as CASSFGGRLLAGGTTDTQYF.

The chain joins TRBV7-9 to TRBJ2-7, with TRBD1 identical over 7 bases. V lost 8 bases and J lost 5; bases outside the gene matches: 15. The germline CDR1 and CDR2 sequences are SEHNR and FQNEAQ (reference sequence). This CDR3 is 15 amino acids long. CDR3 nucleotide sequence: TGTGCCAGCCAAGGTACCGACAGGGTTATTAACGAGCAGTACTTC. Translation gives CASQGTDRVINEQYF.

The gene calls are TRBV28 and TRBJ1-5; D gene unclear. The CDR3 runs 16 residues. Trimming shortened V by 5 bases and J by 1 base, and 15 bases separated the two germline ends. Germline V gives CDR1 MDHEN, CDR2 SYDVKM. The CDR3 protein is CASSRRARLSNQPQHF. The CDR3 coding sequence is TGTGCCAGCAGTCGGAGAGCCAGACTGAGCAATCAGCCCCAGCATTTT.

V is TRBV27 and J is TRBJ1-5; D is undetermined. The germline V gene encodes CDR1 MNHEY and CDR2 SMNVEV (reference sequence). The CDR3 runs to 14 residues. V was pared by 4 bases and J by 3 bases, with 10 bases between. The chain's CDR3 is CASSSGRSNQPQHF. CDR3 coding DNA: TGTGCCAGCAGTTCCGGACGGTCCAATCAGCCCCAGCATTTT.

The chain carries TRBV5-1 and TRBJ1-5; D may be TRBD1 (5 bases). The CDR3 is made up of 15 amino acids. V was shortened by 4 bases and J by 0 bases, with 11 bases between the two germline ends. In germline, CDR1 is SGHRS, CDR2 YFSETQ. CDR3: CASSPGTHSNQPQHF. In DNA, the CDR3 is TGCGCCAGCAGCCCCGGGACGCATAGCAATCAGCCCCAGCATTTT.

This rearrangement joins TRBV27 to TRBJ1-2; TRBD1 matches at 8 bases. This CDR3 is built from 13 residues. Trimming took 4 bases from V and 8 from J; bases not matched to a gene: 6. CDR1 is MNHEY, CDR2 SMNVEV, per germline (reference sequence). The CDR3 is CASSSPTGAGYTF. CDR3 in DNA: TGTGCCAGCAGTTCCCCGACAGGGGCGGGCTACACCTTC.

CDR3 nucleotide sequence: TGTGCCAGCAGTAGAGCATCCGGGACAGGGAACTTCAATGAGCAGTTCTTC. Protein sequence: CASSRASGTGNFNEQFF. The rearrangement links TRBV5-6 to TRBJ2-1, with TRBD1 identical over 9 bases. Germline V gives CDR1 SGHDT, CDR2 YYEEEE. The junction had 15 bases not matched to a gene; V was cut back by 5 bases and J by 6 bases. CDR3 length equals 17 residues.

J is TRBJ1-5 and V is TRBV7-9, with 9 bases fitting TRBD1. The CDR3 is made up of 17 amino acids. The germline V gene encodes CDR1 SEHNR and CDR2 FQNEAQ (reference sequence). Trimming took 9 bases from V and 0 from J; bases not matched to a gene: 12. The chain's CDR3 is CASPRRDRVYSNQPQHF. CDR3 DNA sequence: TGTGCCAGTCCAAGGAGGGACAGGGTTTATAGCAATCAGCCCCAGCATTTT.

This chain connects TRBV10-3 to TRBJ2-1; D may be TRBD2 (5 bases). The V gene's germline CDR1 is ENHRY and CDR2 SYGVKD. Trimming pared 8 bases from V and 8 bases from J, leaving 19 bases between. The length of the CDR3 is 14 residues. In DNA form, the CDR3 reads TGTGCCATCCGGGGTGCGGGTGTCGTCGATGAGCAGTTCTTC. Translation: CAIRGAGVVDEQFF.

Concerning this clone itself: The junction departs from the called germline gene at one end, perhaps through a read error. CDR3 residues: CASSSGQGNTGELFF. Here the CDR3 DNA reads TGTGCTAGCAGCTCGGGACAGGGGAACACCGGGGAGCTGTTTTTT. This chain uses TRBV7-7 with TRBJ2-2; the match to TRBD1 covers 9 bases. Germline CDR1 is SSHAT and CDR2 is FNYEAQ (reference sequence). The CDR3 runs to 15 residues.

The CDR3 DNA sequence: TGTGCCTGGAGTGTAGGGCTCATAGAAAAACTGTTTTTT. It is translated as CAWSVGLIEKLFF. The chain combines TRBV30 with TRBJ1-4; no clear D gene. This CDR3 has 13 amino acids. Trimming shortened V by 0 bases and J by 8 bases, and 10 bases separated the two germline ends. In germline, CDR1 is GTSNPN, CDR2 SVGIG (reference sequence). Together with reference TRBV30 and TRBJ1-4, the CDR3 gives the full variable domain: SQTIHQWPATLVQPVGSPLSLECTVEGTSNPNLYWYRQAAGRGLQLLFYSVGIGQISSEVPQNLSASRPQDRQFILSSKKLLLSDSGFYLCAWSVGLIEKLFFGSGTQLSVL.

As for this clone: Other DNA sequences in the sample encode the same CDR3. The rearrangement uses TRBV2 and TRBJ2-2; 8 nucleotides agree with TRBD2. The CDR3 has 15 residues. Per germline, CDR1 SNHLY and CDR2 FYNNEI. V was pared by 4 bases and J by 4 bases, with 5 bases of the junction left unmatched. The CDR3 region has the DNA TGTGCCAGCAGTGTCTCGGGAGGGCCCACCGGGGAGCTGTTTTTT. This codes for CASSVSGGPTGELFF.

CDR3 amino acids: CASSLGRDNSPLHF. CDR3 DNA: TGTGCCAGCAGCTTAGGCAGGGATAATTCACCCCTCCACTTT. The chain joins TRBV7-2 to TRBJ1-6; maybe TRBD1 (5 bases). The V end lost 1 base, the J end lost 5 bases, and 6 bases lay between the germline ends. Germline loops: CDR1 SGHTA, CDR2 FQGNSA. This CDR3 is built from 14 residues.

As concerns this clone: A single base separates this from a much larger clone, so it may be a read error. The rearrangement joins TRBV10-3 to TRBJ2-1, with 15 bases lining up with TRBD2. The J segment lost 10 bases and the V segment lost 10 bases, leaving 8 bases of the junction unmatched. Germline V gives CDR1 ENHRY, CDR2 SYGVKD. This CDR3 has 14 residues. CDR3 protein: CATRTSGRVDEQFF. The DNA of the CDR3 is TGTGCCACAAGGACTAGCGGGAGGGTCGACGAGCAGTTCTTC.

The chain is built from TRBV4-3 and TRBJ2-7; D might be TRBD1 or TRBD2, each matching 6 bases. CDR1 is LGHNA, CDR2 YSLEER, per germline. This CDR3 has 16 residues. V was clipped by 1 base and J by 5 bases, with 18 bases between them. This chain's CDR3 is CASSQVSCGTRDEQYF. CDR3 DNA: TGCGCCAGCAGCCAAGTGTCGTGCGGGACACGGGACGAGCAGTACTTC.

Many counts were recorded for this clone. V is TRBV25-1 and J is TRBJ2-7, with TRBD2 matching 7 bases. The V gene end was trimmed by 4 bases and the J gene end by 2 bases; junction bases not matched to a gene: 8. Germline lookup yields CDR1 MGHDK and CDR2 SYGVNS. CDR3 length: 15 residues. CDR3 sequence reads: CASSVVSSGPYEQYF. The CDR3 region has the DNA TGTGCCAGCAGTGTCGTCTCTAGCGGTCCCTACGAGCAGTACTTC.

This chain joins TRBV6-1 and TRBJ1-2; 9 bases agree with TRBD1. This CDR3 comprises 15 residues. Germline V CDR1 and CDR2: MNHNS, SASEGT. Trimming removed 5 bases from V and 4 bases from J; junction bases left unmatched: 8. CDR3 residues: CASSTVDRGVYGYTF. CDR3 DNA: TGTGCCAGCAGTACTGTGGACAGGGGCGTCTATGGCTACACCTTC.